The 17 T cell receptor beta chains below all came from one sample that was sequenced in a study of beta chain features in type 1 diabetes. The investigators reverse transcribed all of the isolated RNA, so they sequenced expressed TCRB transcripts. Assay: immunoSEQ multiplex PCR; the TCRdb copy retains only in-frame clones and omits some. The sample holds about 230,000 clones, over 9.5% seen once. The sequenced sample was naive CD4+ T cells from blood. The receptors originated from a woman under 30 in good health.

This chain uses TRBV11-2 with TRBJ2-3, with 13 bases fitting TRBD2. The ends lost 5 bases at V and 2 bases at J; junction bases unmatched: 10. Germline V gene lookup returns CDR1 SGHAT and CDR2 FQNNGV. The CDR3 extends over 18 amino acids. The CDR3 coding sequence is TGTGCCAGCAGCCGTGGACTAGCGGGGGATTTTAACACAGATACGCAGTATTTT. This sequence encodes CASSRGLAGDFNTDTQYF.

The chain joins TRBV11-2 to TRBJ2-5; 8 bases are a match to TRBD2. Germline CDR1 and CDR2: SGHAT and FQNNGV. The CDR3 extends over 13 amino acids. With V trimmed by 5 bases and J by 4 bases, 3 bases remained unmatched. CDR3 DNA: TGTGCCAGCAGCCTGGGACTAGTAGAGACCCAGTACTTC. Translation gives CASSLGLVETQYF.

This clone has more than one count but fewer than ten. The chain has TRBV29-1 and TRBJ1-1; 8 bases align to TRBD1. Germline CDR1 reads SQVTM; CDR2 reads ANQGSEA. V trimming: 7 bases; J trimming: 2 bases; junction bases outside the gene matches: 9. The CDR3 is 14 amino acids. The CDR3 DNA is TGCAGCGGAACTCAGGGGGCAGGTAACACTGAAGCTTTCTTT. Protein: CSGTQGAGNTEAFF.

This clone was observed a few times. This chain links TRBV4-2 with TRBJ2-2; 8 bases are a match to TRBD2. V lost 0 bases and J lost 3; bases outside the gene matches: 18. CDR3 length: 21 amino acids. Germline loops: CDR1 LGHNA, CDR2 YNFKEQ. The CDR3 here is CASSQDFGAGVPIGDTGELFF. The CDR3 DNA follows: TGTGCCAGCAGCCAAGATTTCGGAGCGGGGGTCCCTATTGGGGACACCGGGGAGCTGTTTTTT.

This clone was counted between two and nine times. The genes are TRBV5-1 and TRBJ2-3; 13 positions agree with TRBD2. V trimming: 0 bases; J trimming: 4 bases; junction bases outside the gene matches: 5. Germline CDR1 is SGHRS and CDR2 is YFSETQ. CDR3 length: 17 residues. In DNA form, the CDR3 reads TGCGCCAGCAGCTTGGAACTAGCGGGGGGGCCGGCAGATACGCAGTATTTT. The encoded protein is CASSLELAGGPADTQYF. The full variable domain, rest sourced from reference TRBV5-1 and TRBJ2-3, is KAGVTQTPRYLIKTRGQQVTLSCSPISGHRSVSWYQQTPGQGLQFLFEYFSETQRNKGNFPGRFSGRQFSNSRSEMNVSTLELGDSALYLCASSLELAGGPADTQYFGPGTRLTVL.

This clone has only a few counts. The chain combines TRBV2 with TRBJ2-1; no reliable D call. The germline V and J ends were trimmed by 7 bases and 4 bases, with 5 bases remaining between them. The CDR3 covers 11 residues. From germline, CDR1 is SNHLY and CDR2 FYNNEI. The CDR3 nucleotides are TGTGCCAGCAAATCATACAATGAGCAGTTCTTC. Residues: CASKSYNEQFF.

The chain joins TRBV5-1 to TRBJ1-2; possibly TRBD1 for D (5 bases). The V gene's germline CDR1 is SGHRS and CDR2 YFSETQ. This CDR3 has 14 amino acids. Trimming left V 4 bases short and J 3 bases short, with 13 bases between. DNA for the CDR3: TGCGCCAGCAGCCCGACAGCGGGAGACTATGGCTACACCTTC. It encodes CASSPTAGDYGYTF.

The genes are TRBV30 and TRBJ1-6; 7 bases are a match to TRBD1. This CDR3 region has 13 residues. Germline V gene data show CDR1 as GTSNPN and CDR2 as SVGIG (reference sequence). The junction had 4 bases not matched to a gene; V was cut back by 4 bases and J by 7 bases. DNA for the CDR3: TGTGCCTGGATGCACAGGGGAAATTCACCCCTCCACTTT. Encoded protein: CAWMHRGNSPLHF.

V gene TRBV18 combines with J gene TRBJ2-1; 15 nucleotides match TRBD2. The CDR3 is made up of 18 amino acids. Trimming took 2 bases from V and 8 from J; bases not matched to a gene: 10. CDR1 is KGHSH and CDR2 is LQKENI in the germline V gene. Here the CDR3 DNA reads TGTGCCAGCTCACCAAAGCGGACTAGCGGGAGGGACGTCGATGAGCAGTTCTTC. Amino acids: CASSPKRTSGRDVDEQFF.

The CDR3 sequence: CASSPMTGTLSEQYF. The CDR3 DNA is TGCGCCAGCAGCCCGATGACAGGGACTCTCTCCGAGCAGTACTTC. The rearrangement joins TRBV5-1 to TRBJ2-7; D is perhaps TRBD1 (7 bases). V lost 4 bases, J lost 6 bases, and 20 bases lay in between. The CDR3 loop spans 15 amino acids. CDR1 and CDR2 from the germline V gene are SGHRS and YFSETQ. The whole variable domain, remainder taken from reference TRBV5-1 and TRBJ2-7, is KAGVTQTPRYLIKTRGQQVTLSCSPISGHRSVSWYQQTPGQGLQFLFEYFSETQRNKGNFPGRFSGRQFSNSRSEMNVSTLELGDSALYLCASSPMTGTLSEQYFGPGTRLTVT.

Only a few counts were recorded for this clone. The chain links TRBV13 to TRBJ1-1; TRBD1 might be the D (5 bases). CDR1 and CDR2 from the germline V gene are PRHDT and FYEKMQ (reference sequence). The ends were cut back, 1 base at V and 7 bases at J, with 10 bases in the middle. This CDR3 is built from 13 residues. The CDR3 DNA follows: TGTGCCAGCAGCTTAGTGGGGGAGGATGAAGCTTTCTTT. Its translation: CASSLVGEDEAFF.

The chain employs TRBV28 and TRBJ2-1; 7 bases agree with TRBD1. The germline V gene encodes CDR1 MDHEN and CDR2 SYDVKM. With 5 bases clipped from V and 3 bases from J, the junction kept 4 bases outside the gene matches. The CDR3 sequence is 14 residues long. The CDR3 sequence is CASSPRTGYNEQFF. The CDR3 nucleotides read TGTGCCAGCAGTCCGAGGACAGGCTACAATGAGCAGTTCTTC.

The chain links TRBV2 to TRBJ1-1; D unclear. This CDR3 is built from 14 residues. The V end was cut by 3 bases, the J end by 2 bases, with 10 bases between. Germline CDR1 SNHLY, CDR2 FYNNEI. CDR3 region: CASSEPRINTEAFF. The CDR3 DNA sequence: TGTGCCAGCAGTGAGCCCAGAATTAACACTGAAGCTTTCTTT.

The rearrangement links TRBV11-2 to TRBJ2-1, with TRBD1 identical over 8 bases. This CDR3 region has 15 residues. Trimming at V came to 5 bases and at J to 2 bases, leaving 5 bases not matched to a gene. The germline V gene has CDR1 SGHAT and CDR2 FQNNGV. The CDR3 nucleotides are TGTGCCAGCAGCCCCGGGACAGGACCCTACAATGAGCAGTTCTTC. Its protein product is CASSPGTGPYNEQFF. The complete variable domain, with remaining parts taken from reference TRBV11-2 and TRBJ2-1, reads EAGVAQSPRYKIIEKRQSVAFWCNPISGHATLYWYQQILGQGPKLLIQFQNNGVVDDSQLPKDRFSAERLKGVDSTLKIQPAKLEDSAVYLCASSPGTGPYNEQFFGPGTRLTVL.

The gene calls are TRBV6-6 and TRBJ2-4, with a weak D call TRBD2 (6 bases). The ends were cut back, 5 bases at V and 0 bases at J, with 14 bases in the middle. CDR1 MNHNY and CDR2 SVGAGI come from the germline V gene (reference sequence). The CDR3 length is 16 residues. CDR3 DNA: TGTGCCAGCAGTCGGACGGGAGTTCTAGCCAAAAACATTCAGTACTTC. Translation gives CASSRTGVLAKNIQYF.

This clone was detected only a few times. J is TRBJ1-1 and V is TRBV5-1; D might be TRBD1 (6 bases). Per the germline V gene, CDR1 is SGHRS and CDR2 is YFSETQ. The CDR3 length is 14 residues. Trimming took off 2 bases at V and 5 bases at J, with 13 bases between the two ends. The CDR3 DNA reads TGCGCCAGCAGCTTTGGGGGGGCGAAAACTGAAGCTTTCTTT. Translation: CASSFGGAKTEAFF.

This clone was seen a handful of times. The V and J genes are TRBV2 and TRBJ1-5, with TRBD1 identical over 8 bases. Germline V gene sequence: CDR1 SNHLY, CDR2 FYNNEI. V was clipped by 4 bases and J by 5 bases; unmatched bases: 7. This CDR3 has 15 amino acids. CDR3 bases: TGTGCCAGCAGTGTTGAGACAGGGGATTATCAGCCCCAGCATTTT. Translation: CASSVETGDYQPQHF.